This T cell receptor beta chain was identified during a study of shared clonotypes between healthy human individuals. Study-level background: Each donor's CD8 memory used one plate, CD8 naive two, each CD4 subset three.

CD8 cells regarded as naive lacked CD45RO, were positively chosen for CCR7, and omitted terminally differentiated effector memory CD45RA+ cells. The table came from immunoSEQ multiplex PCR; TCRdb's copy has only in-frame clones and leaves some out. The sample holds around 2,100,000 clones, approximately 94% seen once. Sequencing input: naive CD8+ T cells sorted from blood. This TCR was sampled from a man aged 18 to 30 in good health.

CDR3 sequence: CASRVDSYNSPLHF. Here the CDR3 DNA reads TGTGCCAGTAGGGTGGACTCCTATAATTCACCCCTCCACTTT. The chain couples TRBV19 to TRBJ1-6, with unresolved D. Per germline, CDR1 LNHDA and CDR2 SQIVND (reference sequence). CDR3 length equals 14 residues. Trimming cost V 6 bases and J 0 bases, with 6 bases left between them.